The 21 T cell receptor beta chains in this list originate from one sample, sequenced in a study of CD8 T cells in ankylosing spondylitis. General study results and limits: Seemingly distinctive of ankylosing spondylitis blood was a TCR beta motif formed by eight highly homologous variants.

MiXCR, applied by TCRdb to the 5' RACE reads, yields one record per CDR3 protein. Found here are about 540,000 distinct CDR3 sequences, roughly 13% of them singletons; the top ten hold approximately 6.3%. No antigens are known for them. Source material: blood, either unsorted or a sorted T cell fraction (not recorded which). The receptors stem from a male donor with ankylosing spondylitis.

This clonotype has only a few counts. The V call is TRBV12-5, the J call TRBJ1-3, with D perhaps TRBD1 (5 bases). Between the trimmed V and J ends, which lost 7 bases and 8 bases, there was a span of 12 bases. The length of the CDR3 is 12 residues. Germline V gene lookup returns CDR1 LGHNT and CDR2 FRNRAP. CDR3: CASAQGGDTIYF. DNA for the CDR3: TGTGCTAGTGCCCAAGGAGGGGACACCATATATTTT.

The chain couples TRBV24-1 to TRBJ2-5; 15 nucleotides line up with TRBD2. Germline V gene data show CDR1 as KGHDR and CDR2 as SFDVKD. The CDR3 has 18 amino acids. V lost 4 bases to trimming and J lost 2 bases; unmatched junction nucleotides: 7. CDR3 amino acids: CATSDYRGLAGGQETQYF. CDR3 DNA: TGTGCCACCAGTGACTACAGGGGACTAGCGGGAGGACAAGAGACCCAGTACTTC.

This chain joins TRBV6-1 and TRBJ2-7; D remains unclear. CDR1 and CDR2 (germline): MNHNS, SASEGT. The germline V and J ends were trimmed by 5 bases and 2 bases, with 10 bases remaining between them. The CDR3 contains 13 residues. The CDR3, as DNA: TGTGCCAGCAGTCGTGCCCCAACCTACGAGCAGTACGTC. Protein: CASSRAPTYEQYV.

The V gene is TRBV20-1, the J gene TRBJ1-6; 8 positions agree with TRBD1. Germline loops: CDR1 DFQATT, CDR2 SNEGSKA (reference sequence). The CDR3 loop spans 15 amino acids. V lost 4 bases to trimming and J lost 6 bases; unmatched junction nucleotides: 8. The CDR3 here is CSAKVTGQGNSPLHF. The CDR3 DNA is TGCAGTGCTAAAGTTACTGGACAGGGTAATTCACCCCTCCACTTT.

The rearrangement joins TRBV15 to TRBJ1-1, with a tentative D call TRBD1 (5 bases). The CDR3 runs to 15 residues. From germline, CDR1 is LNHNV and CDR2 YYDKDF (reference sequence). Trimming took off 1 base at V and 1 base at J, with 10 bases between the two ends. CDR3 nucleotides: TGTGCCACCAGCAGAGTGAAGGGGTCGAACACTGAAGCTTTCTTT. As protein: CATSRVKGSNTEAFF.

This clonotype was seen at least ten times. This chain connects TRBV27 to TRBJ1-6; D ambiguous. Germline loops: CDR1 MNHEY, CDR2 SMNVEV (reference sequence). CDR3 size: 13 residues. V was cut by 8 bases and J by 6 bases, with 11 bases left in between. The CDR3 bases are TGTGCCAGCCGTCTCGGGAGTAATTCACCCCTCCACTTT. Translated, it gives CASRLGSNSPLHF.

This clonotype was seen at least ten times. This sequence joins TRBV5-1 and TRBJ2-1; the D is unclear. The length of the CDR3 is 15 residues. V lost 2 bases to trimming and J lost 2 bases, with 11 bases between them. Germline CDR1 reads SGHRS; CDR2 reads YFSETQ. The CDR3 sequence: CASSFSQGTYNEQFF. The CDR3 region has the DNA TGCGCCAGCAGCTTTTCGCAAGGGACCTACAATGAGCAGTTCTTC.

This clonotype was picked up many times. The rearrangement links TRBV24-1 to TRBJ2-6; D call uncertain. Germline V lookup: CDR1 KGHDR, CDR2 SFDVKD. This CDR3 spans 16 amino acids. V dropped 4 bases and J dropped 0 bases, with 9 bases sitting between them. CDR3 coding DNA: TGTGCCACCAGTGACCCCACAGCCTCTGGGGCCAACGTCCTGACTTTC. Translation: CATSDPTASGANVLTF.

This clonotype was counted a few times. The J gene is TRBJ1-1, the V gene TRBV5-5; maybe TRBD1 (5 bases). Looked up from germline, CDR1 is SGHKS and CDR2 is YYEKEE (reference sequence). This CDR3 spans 13 amino acids. Trimming cost V 3 bases and J 6 bases, with 12 bases left between them. The CDR3 is CASSWRRDAEAFF. The CDR3 region has the DNA TGTGCCAGCAGCTGGAGAAGGGACGCTGAAGCTTTCTTT. The full variable domain, in which reference TRBV5-5 and TRBJ1-1 provide the parts outside the CDR3, is DAGVTQSPTHLIKTRGQQVTLRCSPISGHKSVSWYQQVLGQGPQFIFQYYEKEERGRGNFPDRFSARQFPNYSSELNVNALLLGDSALYLCASSWRRDAEAFFGQGTRLTVV.

V and J are TRBV12-3 or TRBV12-4 and TRBJ1-6; D gene unclear. V was shortened by 2 bases and J by 4 bases, with 6 bases between the two germline ends. This CDR3 is built from 14 residues. This CDR3 is CASSLMEYNSPLHF. The CDR3 DNA sequence: TGTGCCAGCAGTTTAATGGAATATAATTCACCCCTCCACTTT.

The chain combines TRBV28 with TRBJ2-1, with 8 bases identical to TRBD2. The CDR3 runs to 15 residues. The junction had 9 bases not matched to a gene; V was cut back by 6 bases and J by 5 bases. CDR1 and CDR2 from the germline V gene are MDHEN and SYDVKM. The CDR3 protein is CASSPKAGVNNEQFF. The CDR3 DNA is TGTGCCAGCAGCCCCAAAGCGGGAGTAAACAATGAGCAGTTCTTC.

The rearrangement links TRBV2 to TRBJ2-1; the D gene is possibly TRBD2 (6 bases). The V end lost 10 bases, the J end lost 7 bases, and 23 bases lay between the germline ends. There are 15 residues in the CDR3. Germline V gene data show CDR1 as SNHLY and CDR2 as FYNNEI. The CDR3 region is CANTPRLGTFNEQFF. The CDR3 region has the DNA TGTGCCAACACGCCGCGACTAGGCACGTTTAATGAGCAGTTCTTC.

This clonotype has at least ten counts. J is TRBJ2-2 and V is TRBV5-5; no clear D gene. Germline-derived CDR1 and CDR2 are SGHKS and YYEKEE (reference sequence). The V and J ends lost 6 bases and 1 base respectively, with 10 bases between them. The CDR3 loop spans 14 amino acids. The CDR3 nucleotides read TGTGCCAGCACCCCCGCAGGGAACACCGGGGAGCTGTTTTTT. Translation: CASTPAGNTGELFF.

The rearrangement uses TRBV6-2 or TRBV6-3 and TRBJ2-7, with D unresolved. Germline values: CDR1 MNHEY, CDR2 SVGEGT. CDR3 length: 14 residues. V was cut by 8 bases and J by 2 bases, with 16 bases left in between. The CDR3 region has the DNA TGTGCCAGCGGAATGGCCCTGGGAACCTACGAGCAGTACTTC. It is translated as CASGMALGTYEQYF.

This clonotype was recorded at least ten times. As DNA, the CDR3 is TGCGCCAGCAGCTACGGAGGGGGGGGAAATGAGCAGTTCTTC. It codes for CASSYGGGGNEQFF. The V gene is TRBV5-1, the J gene TRBJ2-1, with a tentative D call TRBD2 (7 bases). This CDR3 comprises 14 residues. CDR1 and CDR2 (germline): SGHRS, YFSETQ. Trimming took off 3 bases at V and 7 bases at J, with 14 bases between the two ends. Drawing the rest from reference TRBV5-1 and TRBJ2-1, the complete variable domain is KAGVTQTPRYLIKTRGQQVTLSCSPISGHRSVSWYQQTPGQGLQFLFEYFSETQRNKGNFPGRFSGRQFSNSRSEMNVSTLELGDSALYLCASSYGGGGNEQFFGPGTRLTVL.

About this clonotype itself: One base away lies a much larger clone, so this may be a sequencing read error. The chain is built from TRBV5-5 and TRBJ1-1; no clear D gene. The CDR3 sequence is 12 residues long. Deletions cut 1 base from V and 5 bases from J, with 6 bases between. Germline CDR1 is SGHKS and CDR2 is YYEKEE (reference sequence). The chain's CDR3 is CASSLWETEAFF. The CDR3 coding sequence is TGTGCCAGCAGCTTGTGGGAGACTGAAGCTTTCTTT.

This clonotype has just one count. The rearrangement links TRBV14 to TRBJ2-1; TRBD2 aligns across 9 bases. There are 16 residues in the CDR3. The V gene end was trimmed by 1 base and the J gene end by 7 bases; junction bases not matched to a gene: 8. From germline, CDR1 is SGHDN and CDR2 FVKESK. DNA of the CDR3: TGTGCCAGCAGCCAAGGAATAGCGGGAGCGCGAAATGAGCAGTTCTTC. Its translation is CASSQGIAGARNEQFF.

This clonotype was counted between two and nine times. The rearrangement joins TRBV9 to TRBJ2-3; 14 nucleotides match TRBD2. J was trimmed by 2 bases and V by 7 bases; bases with no gene match: 9. The CDR3 runs 17 residues. In germline, CDR1 is SGDLS, CDR2 YYNGEE. CDR3 DNA: TGTGCCAGCGGCGAGGGGACTAGCGGGAGCTACACAGATACGCAGTATTTT. The encoded protein is CASGEGTSGSYTDTQYF.

The V call is TRBV7-2, the J call TRBJ1-1, with D uncertain. CDR1 and CDR2 from the germline V gene are SGHTA and FQGNSA. Trimming shortened V by 4 bases and J by 1 base, and 13 bases separated the two germline ends. The CDR3 is 15 amino acids. The CDR3: CASSSSSSRNTEAFF. CDR3 nucleotide sequence: TGTGCCAGCAGCTCGTCCAGTTCGAGGAACACTGAAGCTTTCTTT.

The gene calls are TRBV5-1 and TRBJ1-1, with a possible D match to TRBD1 (6 bases). CDR1 is SGHRS, CDR2 YFSETQ, per germline. Trimming took off 4 bases at V and 0 bases at J, with 13 bases between the two ends. This CDR3 is built from 15 residues. CDR3 region: CASSMTGGLNTEAFF. In nucleotides, the CDR3 is TGCGCCAGCAGCATGACAGGCGGGTTGAACACTGAAGCTTTCTTT.

This clonotype appeared many times. The chain has TRBV24-1 and TRBJ2-5; the D gene is possibly TRBD2 (5 bases). V shed 7 bases and J shed 4 bases, with 9 bases lying between them. CDR3 length equals 12 residues. Germline V CDR1 and CDR2: KGHDR, SFDVKD. The DNA of the CDR3 is TGTGCCACCAGGGGAGTAGGAGAGACCCAGTACTTC. Its protein is CATRGVGETQYF.